This T cell receptor (beta chain) was retrieved from a study of T-cell reconstitution after alpha-beta-depleted transplantation in children. Findings and caveats of the study: Recipient T cells and thymic progenitors that survived were the source of the high TCRbeta diversity seen at day 60 in some patients. Newly produced T cells mostly accounted for T-cell counts and diversity one year post-transplant. Reportedly, alpha-beta T cells present about two months post-transplant originated from several hundred expanded clones of graft origin.

Unique molecular identifiers were built into the TCRbeta library. TCRdb re-analysed the PCR reads in MiXCR, keeping a single row per CDR3 protein. The sample records around 960,000 distinct CDR3 sequences, under 30% being singletons. This clonotype has just a few counts. The target antigen is unknown. Trimming took 4 bases from V and 6 from J, leaving 22 bases between them. Germline V CDR1 and CDR2: SGDLS, YYNGEE. The CDR3 covers 16 residues. The origin of this receptor is a boy less than two years old who had a stem cell transplant for SCID, so the T cells may come from the graft donor. The chain joins TRBV9 to TRBJ1-1; the D gene is possibly TRBD1 (5 bases). The sequences come from PBMCs, mostly from graft donor cells, collected 360 days after TCRalphabeta/CD19-depleted stem cell transplant. The CDR3: CASSPGVVGGGAEAFF. The DNA of the CDR3 is TGTGCCAGCAGCCCGGGGGTCGTCGGAGGTGGGGCTGAAGCTTTCTTT.